This T cell receptor beta chain was profiled in a study of vaccination and CD4 T cells after COVID-19. Study background: Nasal swab PCR detected SARS-CoV-2 in convalescent patients; 9 or 10 had mild disease, one severe. Overlapping peptides covering the spike proteins of SARS-CoV-2, HCoV-NL63, HCoV-OC43 and HCoV-229E were added to stimulate cells. Study-wide results and caveats: Detection of a median around 83% of reactive clones in convalescent patients was confined to the period after vaccination.

For this clonotype: What it recognizes is unknown.

The CDR3 covers 14 residues. Germline V CDR1 and CDR2: KGHSH, LQKENI. V shed 4 bases, J shed 0 bases, and the junction held 1 base outside the gene matches. Researchers used the Oncomine TCR Beta short-read assay to sequence DNA from cultured CD4+ T cells. From cultured CD4+ T cells, genomic DNA was extracted. TCRdb independently ran MiXCR on the PCR reads; one entry per CDR3 protein. This sample carries tens of thousands of distinct CDR3 sequences, approximately 38% of them seen once, and the ten largest clones take around 3%. The time point denotes: late sampling 161 to 241 days after vaccination in three convalescent patients. Treatment meaning: roughly nine-day PBMC culture with coronavirus spike peptide pools or control peptides (ViraFEST assay).

The chain carries TRBV18 and TRBJ2-3, with 7 bases fitting TRBD2. The material was CD4+ T cells from blood, cultured in vitro, obtained about 7 months after SARS-CoV-2 vaccination. This TCR came from a human donor who had recovered from COVID-19. The chain's CDR3 is CASSRGSSTDTQYF. The CDR3 DNA sequence: TGTGCCAGCTCACGCGGGAGCAGCACAGATACGCAGTATTTT.